The table lists the clone carrying this T cell receptor (beta chain) with a few counts. What it binds is unknown. There are 11 residues in the CDR3. V was clipped by 6 bases and J by 2 bases, with 7 bases between them. CDR1 DFQATT and CDR2 SNEGSKA come from the germline V gene (reference sequence). These data originate in a study of CD8 T cells in ankylosing spondylitis. Whole-study findings and limits: Seemingly characteristic of ankylosing spondylitis blood was a TCR beta motif consisting of 7 or 8 highly homologous variants.

TCRdb redid the calling of the 5' RACE reads with MiXCR, one entry per CDR3 protein. The repertoire includes 350,000 to 550,000 distinct CDR3 sequences, roughly a quarter of them detected once, and 0.89% sits in the top ten. This chain uses TRBV20-1 with TRBJ1-1; D is undetermined. The receptor was derived from a male donor with ankylosing spondylitis. The sample was blood, either unsorted or a sorted T cell fraction (not recorded which). This CDR3 reads CSAWANTEAFF. The CDR3 coding sequence is TGCAGTGCGTGGGCTAACACTGAAGCTTTCTTT.